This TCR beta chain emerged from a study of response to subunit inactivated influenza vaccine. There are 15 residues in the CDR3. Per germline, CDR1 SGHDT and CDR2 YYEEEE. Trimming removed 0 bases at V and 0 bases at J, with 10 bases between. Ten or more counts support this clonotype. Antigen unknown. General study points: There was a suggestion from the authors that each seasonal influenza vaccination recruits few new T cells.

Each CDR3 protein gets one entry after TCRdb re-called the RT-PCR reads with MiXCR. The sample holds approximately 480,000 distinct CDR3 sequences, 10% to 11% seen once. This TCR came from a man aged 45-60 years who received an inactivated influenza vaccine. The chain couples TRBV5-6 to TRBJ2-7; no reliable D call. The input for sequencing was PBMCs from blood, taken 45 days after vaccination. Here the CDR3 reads CASSLAYIGSYEQYF. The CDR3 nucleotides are TGTGCCAGCAGCTTGGCCTATATAGGCTCCTACGAGCAGTACTTC.